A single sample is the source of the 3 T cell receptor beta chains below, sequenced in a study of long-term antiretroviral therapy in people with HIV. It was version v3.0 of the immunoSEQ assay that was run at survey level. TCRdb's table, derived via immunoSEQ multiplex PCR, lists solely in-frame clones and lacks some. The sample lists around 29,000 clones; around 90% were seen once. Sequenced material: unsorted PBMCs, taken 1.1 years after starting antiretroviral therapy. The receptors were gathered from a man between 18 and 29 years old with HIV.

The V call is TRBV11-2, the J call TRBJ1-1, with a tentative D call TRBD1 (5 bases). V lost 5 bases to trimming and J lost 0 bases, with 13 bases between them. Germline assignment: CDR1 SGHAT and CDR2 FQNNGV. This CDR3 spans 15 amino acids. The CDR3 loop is CASSTPTGMNTEAFF. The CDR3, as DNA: TGTGCCAGCAGCACACCAACAGGAATGAACACTGAAGCTTTCTTT.

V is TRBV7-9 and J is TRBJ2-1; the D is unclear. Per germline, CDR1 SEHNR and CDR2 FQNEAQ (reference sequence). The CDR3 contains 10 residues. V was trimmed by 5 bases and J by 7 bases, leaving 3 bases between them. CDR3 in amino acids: CASSINEQFF. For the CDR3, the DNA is TGTGCCAGCAGCATAAATGAGCAGTTCTTC.

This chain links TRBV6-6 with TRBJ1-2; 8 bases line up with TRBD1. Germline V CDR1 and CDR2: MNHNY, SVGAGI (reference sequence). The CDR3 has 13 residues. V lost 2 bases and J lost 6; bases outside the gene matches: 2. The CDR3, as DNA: TGTGCCAGCAGTTACGGACAGGGAGATGGCTACACCTTC. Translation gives CASSYGQGDGYTF.